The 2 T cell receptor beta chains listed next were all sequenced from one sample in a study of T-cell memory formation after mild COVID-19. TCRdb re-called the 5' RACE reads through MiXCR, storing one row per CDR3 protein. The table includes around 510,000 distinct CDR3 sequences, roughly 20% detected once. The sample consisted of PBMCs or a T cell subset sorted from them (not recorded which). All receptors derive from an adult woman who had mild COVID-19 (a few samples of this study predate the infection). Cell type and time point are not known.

The CDR3 DNA reads TGCGCCAGCGGGGGCCTTTGGGGGGGAAACACTGAAGCTTTCTTT. Translating it yields CASGGLWGGNTEAFF. The genes are TRBV4-1 and TRBJ1-1; tentative D call: TRBD1 (6 bases). Germline CDR1 MGHRA, CDR2 YSYEKL. The CDR3 spans 15 residues. V lost 8 bases and J lost 2, with 18 bases in between.

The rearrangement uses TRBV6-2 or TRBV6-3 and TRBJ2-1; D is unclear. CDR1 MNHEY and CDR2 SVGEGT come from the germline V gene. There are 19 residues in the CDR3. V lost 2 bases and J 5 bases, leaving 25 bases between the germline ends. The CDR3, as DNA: TGTGCCAGCAGTTACGGGATCCTTCCCCTAGTTAGTGTGCACAATGAGCAGTTCTTC. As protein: CASSYGILPLVSVHNEQFF.